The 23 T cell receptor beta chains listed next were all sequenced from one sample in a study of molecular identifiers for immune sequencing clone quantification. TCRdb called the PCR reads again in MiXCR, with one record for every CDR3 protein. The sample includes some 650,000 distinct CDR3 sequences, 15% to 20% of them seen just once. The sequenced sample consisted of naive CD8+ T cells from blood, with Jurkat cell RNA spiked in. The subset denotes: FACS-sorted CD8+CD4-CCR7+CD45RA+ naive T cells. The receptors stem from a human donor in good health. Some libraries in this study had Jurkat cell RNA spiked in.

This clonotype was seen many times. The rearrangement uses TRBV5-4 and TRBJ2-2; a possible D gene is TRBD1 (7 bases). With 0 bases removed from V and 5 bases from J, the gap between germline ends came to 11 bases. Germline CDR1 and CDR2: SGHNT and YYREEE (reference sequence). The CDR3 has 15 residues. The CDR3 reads CASSLAQGRTGELFF. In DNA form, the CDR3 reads TGTGCCAGCAGCTTGGCACAGGGGAGGACCGGGGAGCTGTTTTTT.

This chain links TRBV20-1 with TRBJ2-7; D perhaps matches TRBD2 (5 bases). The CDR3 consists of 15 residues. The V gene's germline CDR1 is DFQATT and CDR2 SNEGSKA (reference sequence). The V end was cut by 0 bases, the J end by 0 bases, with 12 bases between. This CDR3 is CSARDPLGSSYEQYF. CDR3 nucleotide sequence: TGCAGTGCTAGAGATCCTTTGGGGAGCTCCTACGAGCAGTACTTC.

The chain's CDR3 is CASSLSEGWETQYF. The CDR3 DNA follows: TGTGCCAGCAGTTTATCGGAGGGTTGGGAGACCCAGTACTTC. The chain joins TRBV27 to TRBJ2-5, with D perhaps TRBD2 (6 bases). The CDR3 runs 14 residues. V shed 0 bases and J shed 5 bases, with 10 bases lying between them. Per germline, CDR1 MNHEY and CDR2 SMNVEV (reference sequence).

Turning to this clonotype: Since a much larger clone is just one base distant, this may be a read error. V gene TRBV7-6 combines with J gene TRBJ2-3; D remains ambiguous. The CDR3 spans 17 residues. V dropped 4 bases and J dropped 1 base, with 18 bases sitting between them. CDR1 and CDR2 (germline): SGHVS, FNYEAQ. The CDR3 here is CASSSGLTGSGTDTQYF. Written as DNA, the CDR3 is TGTGCCAGCAGCTCAGGTTTAACCGGCTCGGGCACAGATACGCAGTATTTT.

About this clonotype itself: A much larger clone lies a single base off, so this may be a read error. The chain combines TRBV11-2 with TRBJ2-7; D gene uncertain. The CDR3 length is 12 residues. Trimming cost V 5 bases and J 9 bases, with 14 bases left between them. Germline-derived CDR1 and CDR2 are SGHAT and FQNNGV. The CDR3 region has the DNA TGTGCCAGCAGCCCCTTCGCGCACGTGCAGTACTTC. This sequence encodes CASSPFAHVQYF.

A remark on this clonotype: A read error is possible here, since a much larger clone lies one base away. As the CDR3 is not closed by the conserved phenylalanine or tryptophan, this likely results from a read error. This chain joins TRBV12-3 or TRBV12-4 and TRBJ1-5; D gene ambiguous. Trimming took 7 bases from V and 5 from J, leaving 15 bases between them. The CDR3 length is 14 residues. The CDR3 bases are TGTGCCAGCACCCCAGGACTCCCCGATCAGCCCCAGCATTTA. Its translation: CASTPGLPDQPQHL.

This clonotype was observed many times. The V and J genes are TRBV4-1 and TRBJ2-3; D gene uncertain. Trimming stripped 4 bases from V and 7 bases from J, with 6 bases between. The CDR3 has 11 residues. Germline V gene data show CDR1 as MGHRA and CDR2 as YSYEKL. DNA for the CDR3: TGCGCCAGCAGCCCAGGCAATACGCAGTATTTT. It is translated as CASSPGNTQYF.

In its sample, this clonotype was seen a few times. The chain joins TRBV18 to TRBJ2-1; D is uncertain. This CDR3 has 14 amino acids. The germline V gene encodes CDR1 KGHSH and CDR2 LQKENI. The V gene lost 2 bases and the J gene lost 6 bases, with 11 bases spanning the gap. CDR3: CASSPSLLFNEQFF. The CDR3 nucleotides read TGTGCCAGCTCACCAAGTTTGTTGTTCAATGAGCAGTTCTTC.

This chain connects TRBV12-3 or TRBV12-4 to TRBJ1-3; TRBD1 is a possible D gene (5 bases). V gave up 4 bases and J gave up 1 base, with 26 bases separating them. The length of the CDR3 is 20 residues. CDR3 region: CASSWGYSLGDLGSGNTIYF. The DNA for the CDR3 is TGTGCCAGCAGTTGGGGCTATAGTTTGGGAGACCTCGGATCTGGAAACACCATATATTTT.

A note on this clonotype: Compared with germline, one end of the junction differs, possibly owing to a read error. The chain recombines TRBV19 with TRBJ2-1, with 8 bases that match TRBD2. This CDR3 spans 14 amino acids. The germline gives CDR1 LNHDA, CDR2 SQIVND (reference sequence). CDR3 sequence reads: CASSIASGCNEQFF. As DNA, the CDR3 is TGCGCCAGTAGTATCGCTAGCGGGTGCAATGAGCAGTTCTTC.

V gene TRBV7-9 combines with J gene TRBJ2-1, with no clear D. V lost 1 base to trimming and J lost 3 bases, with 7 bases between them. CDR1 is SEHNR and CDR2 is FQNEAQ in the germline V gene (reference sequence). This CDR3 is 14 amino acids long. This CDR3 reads CASSLGIYYNEQFF. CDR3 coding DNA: TGTGCCAGCAGCTTAGGAATCTACTACAATGAGCAGTTCTTC. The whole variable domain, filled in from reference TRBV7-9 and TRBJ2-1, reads DTGVSQNPRHKITKRGQNVTFRCDPISEHNRLYWYRQTLGQGPEFLTYFQNEAQLEKSRLLSDRFSAERPKGSFSTLEIQRTEQGDSAMYLCASSLGIYYNEQFFGPGTRLTVL.

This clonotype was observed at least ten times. The CDR3 DNA follows: TGTGCCAGCAGCACCCCCCCGTCCCGGGACATTTCCTCTGGAAACACCATATATTTT. It yields the protein CASSTPPSRDISSGNTIYF. The gene calls are TRBV7-9 and TRBJ1-3; a weak D match, TRBD1 (6 bases). The CDR3 is made up of 19 amino acids. V lost 5 bases to trimming and J lost 0 bases, with 23 bases between them. Per the germline V gene, CDR1 is SEHNR and CDR2 is FQNEAQ (reference sequence).

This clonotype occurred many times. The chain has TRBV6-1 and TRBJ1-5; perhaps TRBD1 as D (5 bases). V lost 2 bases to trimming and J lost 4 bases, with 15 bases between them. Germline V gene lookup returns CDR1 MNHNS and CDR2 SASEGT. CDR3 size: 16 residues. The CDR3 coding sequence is TGTGCCAGCAGTGAATTGAGGGGCCCACTTAATCAGCCCCAGCATTTT. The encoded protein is CASSELRGPLNQPQHF.

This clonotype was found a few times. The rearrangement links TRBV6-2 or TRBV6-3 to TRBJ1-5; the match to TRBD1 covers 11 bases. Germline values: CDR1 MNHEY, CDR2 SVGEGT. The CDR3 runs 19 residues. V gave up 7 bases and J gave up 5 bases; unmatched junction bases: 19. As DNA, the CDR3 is TGTGCCAGCACCCACGAAGGGGGGGACAGGGGGTATCGGCATCAGCCCCAGCATTTT. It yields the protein CASTHEGGDRGYRHQPQHF.

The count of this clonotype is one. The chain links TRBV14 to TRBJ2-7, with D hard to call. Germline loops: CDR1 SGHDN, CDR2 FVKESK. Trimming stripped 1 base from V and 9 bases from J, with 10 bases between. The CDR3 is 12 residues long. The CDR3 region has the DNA TGTGCCAGCAGCCAAGGCCGACTCGGGCAGTACTTC. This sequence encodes CASSQGRLGQYF.

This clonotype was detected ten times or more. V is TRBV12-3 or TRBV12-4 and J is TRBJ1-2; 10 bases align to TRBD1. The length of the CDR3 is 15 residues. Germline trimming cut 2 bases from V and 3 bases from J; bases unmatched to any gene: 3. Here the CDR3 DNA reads TGTGCCAGCAGTTTAATAGGGACAGGGGACTATGGCTACACCTTC. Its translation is CASSLIGTGDYGYTF.

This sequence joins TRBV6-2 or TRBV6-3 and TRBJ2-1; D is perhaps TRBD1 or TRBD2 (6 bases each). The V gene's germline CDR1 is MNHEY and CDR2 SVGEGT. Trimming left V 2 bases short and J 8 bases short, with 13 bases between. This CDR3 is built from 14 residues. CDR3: CASSYTTGGDEQFF. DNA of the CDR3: TGTGCCAGCAGTTACACTACCGGGGGCGATGAGCAGTTCTTC.

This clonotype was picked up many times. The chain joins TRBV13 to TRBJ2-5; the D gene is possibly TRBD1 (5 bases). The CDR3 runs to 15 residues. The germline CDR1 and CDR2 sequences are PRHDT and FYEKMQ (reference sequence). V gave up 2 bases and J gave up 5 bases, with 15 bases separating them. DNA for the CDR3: TGTGCCAGCAGCTTAACCCAGGGTCGGGCGGAGACCCAGTACTTC. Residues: CASSLTQGRAETQYF.

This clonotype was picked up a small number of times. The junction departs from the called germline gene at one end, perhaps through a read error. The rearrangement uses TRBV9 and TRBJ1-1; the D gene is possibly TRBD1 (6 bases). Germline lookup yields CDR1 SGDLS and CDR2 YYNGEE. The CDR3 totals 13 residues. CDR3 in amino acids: CASSVGGATGAFF. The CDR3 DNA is TGTGCCAGCAGCGTAGGGGGGGCCACTGGAGCTTTCTTT.

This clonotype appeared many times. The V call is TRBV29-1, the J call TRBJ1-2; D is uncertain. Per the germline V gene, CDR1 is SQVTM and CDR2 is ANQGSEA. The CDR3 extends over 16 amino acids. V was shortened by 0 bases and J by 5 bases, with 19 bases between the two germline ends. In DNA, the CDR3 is TGCAGCGTTGAAGATCCCTCTGTAGACCCGTTATATGGCTACACCTTC. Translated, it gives CSVEDPSVDPLYGYTF. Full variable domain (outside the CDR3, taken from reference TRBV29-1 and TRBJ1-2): SAVISQKPSRDICQRGTSLTIQCQVDSQVTMMFWYRQQPGQSLTLIATANQGSEATYESGFVIDKFPISRPNLTFSTLTVSNMSPEDSSIYLCSVEDPSVDPLYGYTFGSGTRLTVV.

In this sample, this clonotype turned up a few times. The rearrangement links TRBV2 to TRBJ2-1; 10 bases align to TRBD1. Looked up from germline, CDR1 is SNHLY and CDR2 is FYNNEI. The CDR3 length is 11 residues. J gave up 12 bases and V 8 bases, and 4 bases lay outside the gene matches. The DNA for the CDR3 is TGTGCCAGCGGACGGACAGGGGGGCAGTTCTTC. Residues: CASGRTGGQFF.

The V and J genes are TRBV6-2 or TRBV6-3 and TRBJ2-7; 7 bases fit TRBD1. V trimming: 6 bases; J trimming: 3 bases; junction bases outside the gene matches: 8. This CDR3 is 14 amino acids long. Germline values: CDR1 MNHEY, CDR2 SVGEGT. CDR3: CASRGTENLYEQYF. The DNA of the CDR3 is TGTGCCAGCAGAGGGACAGAAAACCTCTACGAGCAGTACTTC.

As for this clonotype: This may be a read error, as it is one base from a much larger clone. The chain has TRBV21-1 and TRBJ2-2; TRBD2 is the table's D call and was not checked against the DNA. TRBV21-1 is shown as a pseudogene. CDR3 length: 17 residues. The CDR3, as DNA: TGTGCCAGCAAAGAACTGGGACTAGCGGAGGACACCGGGGAGCTGTTTTTT. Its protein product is CASKELGLAEDTGELFF.